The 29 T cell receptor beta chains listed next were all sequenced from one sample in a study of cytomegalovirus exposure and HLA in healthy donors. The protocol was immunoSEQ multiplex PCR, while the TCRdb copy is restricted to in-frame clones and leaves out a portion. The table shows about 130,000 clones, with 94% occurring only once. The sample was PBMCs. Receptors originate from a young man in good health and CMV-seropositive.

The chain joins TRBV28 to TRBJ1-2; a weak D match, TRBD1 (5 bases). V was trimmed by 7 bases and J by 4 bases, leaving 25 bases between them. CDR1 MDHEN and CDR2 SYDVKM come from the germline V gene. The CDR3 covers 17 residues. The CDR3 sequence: CASTFAGGVSESYGYTF. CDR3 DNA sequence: TGTGCCAGCACCTTCGCCGGGGGAGTGAGCGAAAGCTATGGCTACACCTTC.

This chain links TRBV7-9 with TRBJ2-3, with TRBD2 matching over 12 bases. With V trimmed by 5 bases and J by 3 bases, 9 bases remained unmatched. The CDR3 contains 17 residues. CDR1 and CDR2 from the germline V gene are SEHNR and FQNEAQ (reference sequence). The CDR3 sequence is CASSTYPSGRATDTQYF. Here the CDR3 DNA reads TGTGCCAGCAGCACCTACCCTAGCGGGAGGGCTACAGATACGCAGTATTTT.

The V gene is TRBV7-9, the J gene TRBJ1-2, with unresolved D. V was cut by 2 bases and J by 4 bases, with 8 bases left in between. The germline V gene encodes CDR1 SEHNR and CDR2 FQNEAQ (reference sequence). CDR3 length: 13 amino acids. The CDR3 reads CASSLRSGYGYTF. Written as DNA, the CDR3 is TGTGCCAGCAGCTTACGGTCGGGCTATGGCTACACCTTC.

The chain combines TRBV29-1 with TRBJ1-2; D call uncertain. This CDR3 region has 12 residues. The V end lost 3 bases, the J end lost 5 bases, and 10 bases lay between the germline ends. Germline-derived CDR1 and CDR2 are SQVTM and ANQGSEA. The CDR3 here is CSVEVPGYGYTF. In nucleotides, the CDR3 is TGCAGCGTTGAGGTCCCGGGATATGGCTACACCTTC.

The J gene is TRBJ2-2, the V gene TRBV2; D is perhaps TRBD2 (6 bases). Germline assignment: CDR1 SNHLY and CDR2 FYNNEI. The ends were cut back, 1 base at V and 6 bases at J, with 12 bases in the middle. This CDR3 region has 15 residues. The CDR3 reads CASSEEGIAAGELFF. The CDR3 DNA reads TGTGCCAGCAGTGAAGAAGGCATAGCGGCCGGGGAGCTGTTTTTT.

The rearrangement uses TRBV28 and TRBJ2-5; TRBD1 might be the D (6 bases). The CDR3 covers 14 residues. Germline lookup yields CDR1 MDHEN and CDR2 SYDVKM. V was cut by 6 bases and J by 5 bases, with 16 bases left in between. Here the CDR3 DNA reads TGTGCCAGCAGCCGACAGGCTGGCGAGGAGACCCAGTACTTC. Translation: CASSRQAGEETQYF.

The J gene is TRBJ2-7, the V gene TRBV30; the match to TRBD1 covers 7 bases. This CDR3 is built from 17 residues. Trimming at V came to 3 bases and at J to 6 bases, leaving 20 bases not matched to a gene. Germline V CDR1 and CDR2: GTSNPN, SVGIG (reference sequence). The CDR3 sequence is CAWSGKVTGWTPLEQYF. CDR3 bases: TGTGCCTGGAGCGGTAAGGTGACAGGGTGGACCCCTCTCGAGCAGTACTTC.

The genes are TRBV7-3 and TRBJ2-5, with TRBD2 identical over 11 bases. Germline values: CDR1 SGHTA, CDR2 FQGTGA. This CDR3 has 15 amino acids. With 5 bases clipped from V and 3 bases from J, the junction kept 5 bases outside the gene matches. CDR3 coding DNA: TGTGCCAGCAGCGTTAGCGGGAGGGCCGAAGAGACCCAGTACTTC. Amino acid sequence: CASSVSGRAEETQYF.

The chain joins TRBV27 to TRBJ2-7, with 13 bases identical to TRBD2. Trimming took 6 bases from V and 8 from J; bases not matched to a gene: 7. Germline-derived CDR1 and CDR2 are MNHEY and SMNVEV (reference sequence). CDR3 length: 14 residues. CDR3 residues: CASSPGTSGTQQYF. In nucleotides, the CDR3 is TGTGCCAGCAGCCCCGGGACTAGCGGGACCCAGCAGTACTTC.

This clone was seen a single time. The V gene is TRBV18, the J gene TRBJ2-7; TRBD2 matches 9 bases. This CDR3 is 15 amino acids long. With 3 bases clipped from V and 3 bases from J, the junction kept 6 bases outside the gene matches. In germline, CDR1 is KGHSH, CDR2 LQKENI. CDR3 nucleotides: TGTGCCAGCTCACCCTGGACTAGCGCAAACTACGAGCAGTACTTC. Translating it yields CASSPWTSANYEQYF.

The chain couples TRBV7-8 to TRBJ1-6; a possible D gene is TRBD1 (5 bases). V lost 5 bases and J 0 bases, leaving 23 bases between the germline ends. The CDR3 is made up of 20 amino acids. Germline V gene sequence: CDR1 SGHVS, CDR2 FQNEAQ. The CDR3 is CASSPGGQGPLSSYNSPLHF. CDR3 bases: TGTGCCAGCAGCCCTGGAGGGCAGGGCCCACTCAGCTCCTATAATTCACCCCTCCACTTT. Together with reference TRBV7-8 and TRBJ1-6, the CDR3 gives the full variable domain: GAGVSQSPRYKVAKRGQDVALRCDPISGHVSLFWYQQALGQGPEFLTYFQNEAQLDKSGLPSDRFFAERPEGSVSTLKIQRTQQEDSAVYLCASSPGGQGPLSSYNSPLHFGNGTRLTVT.

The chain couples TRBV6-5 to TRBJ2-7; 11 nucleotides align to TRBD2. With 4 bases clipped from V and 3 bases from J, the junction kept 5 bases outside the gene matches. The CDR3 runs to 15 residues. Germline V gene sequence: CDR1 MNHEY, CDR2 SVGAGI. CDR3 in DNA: TGTGCCAGCAGTTTTTGGACTAGCGGGCTCTACGAGCAGTACTTC. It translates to CASSFWTSGLYEQYF.

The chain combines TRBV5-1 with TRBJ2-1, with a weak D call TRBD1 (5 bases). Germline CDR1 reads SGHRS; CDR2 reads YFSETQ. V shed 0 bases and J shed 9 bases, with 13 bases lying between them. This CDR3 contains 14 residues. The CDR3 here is CASSLDQGKGEQFF. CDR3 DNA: TGCGCCAGCAGCTTGGACCAGGGTAAGGGTGAGCAGTTCTTC.

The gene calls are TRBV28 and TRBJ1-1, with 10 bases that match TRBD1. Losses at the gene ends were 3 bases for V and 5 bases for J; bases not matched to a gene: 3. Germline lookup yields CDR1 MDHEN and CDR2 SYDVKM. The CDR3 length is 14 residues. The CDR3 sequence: CASSFRTGGTEAFF. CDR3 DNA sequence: TGTGCCAGCAGTTTTAGGACAGGGGGGACTGAAGCTTTCTTT.

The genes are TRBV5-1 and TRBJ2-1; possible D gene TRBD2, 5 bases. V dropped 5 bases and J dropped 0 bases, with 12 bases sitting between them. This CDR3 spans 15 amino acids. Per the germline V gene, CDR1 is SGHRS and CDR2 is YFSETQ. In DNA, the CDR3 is TGCGCCAGCAGTCCGGGGAGTAGCTCCTACAATGAGCAGTTCTTC. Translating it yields CASSPGSSSYNEQFF.

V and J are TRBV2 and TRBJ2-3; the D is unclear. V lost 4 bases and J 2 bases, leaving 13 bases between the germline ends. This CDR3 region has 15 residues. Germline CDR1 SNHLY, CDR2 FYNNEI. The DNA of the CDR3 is TGTGCCAGCAGTGCCTGGCAGGCCTTCACAGATACGCAGTATTTT. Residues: CASSAWQAFTDTQYF.

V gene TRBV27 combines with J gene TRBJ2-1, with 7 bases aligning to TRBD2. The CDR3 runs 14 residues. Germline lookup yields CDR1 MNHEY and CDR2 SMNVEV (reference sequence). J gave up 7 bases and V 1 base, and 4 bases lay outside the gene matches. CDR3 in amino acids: CASSLLEGGNEQFF. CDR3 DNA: TGTGCCAGCAGTTTATTGGAGGGAGGGAATGAGCAGTTCTTC.

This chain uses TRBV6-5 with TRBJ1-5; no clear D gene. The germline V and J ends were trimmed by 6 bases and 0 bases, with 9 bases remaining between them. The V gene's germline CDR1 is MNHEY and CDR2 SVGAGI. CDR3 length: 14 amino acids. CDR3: CASSRIYSNQPQHF. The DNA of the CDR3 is TGTGCCAGCAGCCGTATCTATAGCAATCAGCCCCAGCATTTT.

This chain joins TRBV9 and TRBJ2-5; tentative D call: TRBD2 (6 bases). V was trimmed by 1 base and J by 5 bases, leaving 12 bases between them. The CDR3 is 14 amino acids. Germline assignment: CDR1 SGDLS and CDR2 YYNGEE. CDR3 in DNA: TGTGCCAGCAGCGTATTAGGAGGGGAGGAGACCCAGTACTTC. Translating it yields CASSVLGGEETQYF.

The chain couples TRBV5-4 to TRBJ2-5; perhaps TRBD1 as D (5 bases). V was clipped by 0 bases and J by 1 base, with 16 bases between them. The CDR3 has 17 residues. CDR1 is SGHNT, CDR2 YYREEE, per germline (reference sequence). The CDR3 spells CASSLAIVRTSQETQYF. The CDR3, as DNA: TGTGCCAGCAGCTTGGCGATTGTGAGGACATCCCAAGAGACCCAGTACTTC.

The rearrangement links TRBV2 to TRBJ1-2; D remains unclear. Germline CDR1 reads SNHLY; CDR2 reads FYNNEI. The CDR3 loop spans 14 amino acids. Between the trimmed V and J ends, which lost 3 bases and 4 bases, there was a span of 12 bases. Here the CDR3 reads CASSERERGYGYTF. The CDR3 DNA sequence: TGTGCCAGCAGTGAGAGGGAGCGCGGCTATGGCTACACCTTC.

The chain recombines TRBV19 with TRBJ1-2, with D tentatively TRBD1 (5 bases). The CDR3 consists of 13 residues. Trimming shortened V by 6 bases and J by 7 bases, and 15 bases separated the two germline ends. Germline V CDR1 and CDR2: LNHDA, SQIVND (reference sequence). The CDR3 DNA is TGTGCCAGTAGCCCACAGGTTTCTTCTGGCTACACCTTC. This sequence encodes CASSPQVSSGYTF.

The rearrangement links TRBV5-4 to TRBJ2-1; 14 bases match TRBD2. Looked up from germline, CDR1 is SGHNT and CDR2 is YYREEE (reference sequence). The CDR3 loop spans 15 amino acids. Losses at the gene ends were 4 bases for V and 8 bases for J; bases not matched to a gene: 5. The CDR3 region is CASSRGTSGSYEQFF. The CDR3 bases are TGTGCCAGCAGCCGCGGGACTAGCGGGAGCTATGAGCAGTTCTTC.

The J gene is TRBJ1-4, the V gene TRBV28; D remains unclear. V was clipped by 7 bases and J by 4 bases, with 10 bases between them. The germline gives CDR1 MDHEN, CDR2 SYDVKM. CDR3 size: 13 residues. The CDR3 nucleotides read TGTGCCAGCAAAGAGGGAGTTAATGAAAAACTGTTTTTT. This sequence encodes CASKEGVNEKLFF.

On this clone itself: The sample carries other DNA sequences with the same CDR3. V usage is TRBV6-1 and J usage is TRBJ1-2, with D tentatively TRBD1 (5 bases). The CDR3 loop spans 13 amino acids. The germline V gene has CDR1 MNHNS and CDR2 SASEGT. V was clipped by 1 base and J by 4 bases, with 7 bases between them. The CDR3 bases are TGTGCCAGCAGTGAAGGGGGCGGCTATGGCTACACCTTC. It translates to CASSEGGGYGYTF.

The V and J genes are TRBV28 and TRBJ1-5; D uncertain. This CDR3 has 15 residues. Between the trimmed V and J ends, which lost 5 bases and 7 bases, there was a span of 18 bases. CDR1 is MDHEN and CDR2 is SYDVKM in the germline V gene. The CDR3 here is CASSPSDAGIQPQHF. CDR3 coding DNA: TGTGCCAGCAGTCCCTCGGACGCGGGAATCCAGCCCCAGCATTTT.

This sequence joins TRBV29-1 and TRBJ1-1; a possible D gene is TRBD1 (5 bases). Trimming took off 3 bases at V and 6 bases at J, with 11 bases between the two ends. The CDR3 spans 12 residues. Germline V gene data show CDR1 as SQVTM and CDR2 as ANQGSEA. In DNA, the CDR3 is TGCAGCGTTGAGGGGACGGGGGCTGAAGCTTTCTTT. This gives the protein CSVEGTGAEAFF.

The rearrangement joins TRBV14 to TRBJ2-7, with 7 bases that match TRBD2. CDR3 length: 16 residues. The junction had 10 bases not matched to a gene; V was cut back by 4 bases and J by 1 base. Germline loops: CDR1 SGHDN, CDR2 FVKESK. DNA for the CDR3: TGTGCCAGCAGCCCGGGGGACTACCCCGTTTCCTACGAGCAGTACTTC. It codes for CASSPGDYPVSYEQYF.

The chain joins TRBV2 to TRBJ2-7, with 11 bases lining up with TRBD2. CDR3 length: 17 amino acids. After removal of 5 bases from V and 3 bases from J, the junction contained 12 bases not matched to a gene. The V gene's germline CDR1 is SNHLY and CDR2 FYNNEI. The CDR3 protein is CASSLPGLAENGYEQYF. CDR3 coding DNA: TGTGCCAGCAGTCTCCCGGGACTAGCGGAAAACGGCTACGAGCAGTACTTC.